This T cell receptor (beta chain) was retrieved from a study of identifying expanded T cells in peripheral blood. Healthy donors had no documented immune events, such as infections, while sampled. Study-wide findings and caveats: Clone count variance between two-week samples rose with total template count. Technical replicates showed about 1.2 changed clones; roughly two weeks around 15; four weeks 19.

Concerning this clone: Its target is not known.

CDR3 length: 11 residues. V lost 8 bases to trimming and J lost 5 bases; unmatched junction nucleotides: 2. The germline gives CDR1 SGHVS, CDR2 FNYEAQ. Data came from immunoSEQ multiplex PCR; TCRdb stores just in-frame clones and leaves some out. The table includes some 95,000 clones, approximately 85% detected once. The chain couples TRBV7-6 to TRBJ1-1, with TRBD1 identical over 7 bases. The clonotype originates from a person aged 18-69 years in good health. The source material was blood. CDR3 sequence: CASSRGTEAFF. In DNA, the CDR3 is TGTGCCAGCTCCAGGGGGACTGAAGCTTTCTTT.